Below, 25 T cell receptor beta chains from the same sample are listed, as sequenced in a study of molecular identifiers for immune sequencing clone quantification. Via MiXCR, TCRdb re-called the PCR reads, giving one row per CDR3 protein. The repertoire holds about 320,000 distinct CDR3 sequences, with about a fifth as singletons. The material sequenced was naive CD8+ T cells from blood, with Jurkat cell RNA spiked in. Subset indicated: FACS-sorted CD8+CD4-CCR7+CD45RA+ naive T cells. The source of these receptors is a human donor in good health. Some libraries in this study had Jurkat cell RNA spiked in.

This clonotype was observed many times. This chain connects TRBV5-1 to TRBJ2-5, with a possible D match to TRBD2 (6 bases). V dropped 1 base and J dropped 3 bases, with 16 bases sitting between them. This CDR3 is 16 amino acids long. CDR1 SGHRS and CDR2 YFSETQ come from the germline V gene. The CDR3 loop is CASSLRFPGDKETQYF. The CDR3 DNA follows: TGCGCCAGCAGCTTGCGGTTTCCGGGGGATAAAGAGACCCAGTACTTC. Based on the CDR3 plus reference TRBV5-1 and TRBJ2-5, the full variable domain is KAGVTQTPRYLIKTRGQQVTLSCSPISGHRSVSWYQQTPGQGLQFLFEYFSETQRNKGNFPGRFSGRQFSNSRSEMNVSTLELGDSALYLCASSLRFPGDKETQYFGPGTRLLVL.

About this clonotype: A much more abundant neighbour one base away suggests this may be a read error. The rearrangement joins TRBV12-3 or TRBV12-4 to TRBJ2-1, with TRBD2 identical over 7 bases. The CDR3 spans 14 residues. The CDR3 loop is CASSVGTTYSEQFF. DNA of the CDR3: TGTGCCAGCAGCGTGGGGACTACCTACAGTGAGCAGTTCTTC.

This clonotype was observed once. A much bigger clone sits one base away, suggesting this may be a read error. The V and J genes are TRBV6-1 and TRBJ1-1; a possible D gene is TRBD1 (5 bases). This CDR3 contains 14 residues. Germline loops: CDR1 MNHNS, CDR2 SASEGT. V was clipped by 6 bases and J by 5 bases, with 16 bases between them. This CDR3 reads CASSQGLGETEAFF. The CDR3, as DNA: TGTGCCAGCAGCCAGGGACTGGGGGAGACTGAAGCTTTCTTT.

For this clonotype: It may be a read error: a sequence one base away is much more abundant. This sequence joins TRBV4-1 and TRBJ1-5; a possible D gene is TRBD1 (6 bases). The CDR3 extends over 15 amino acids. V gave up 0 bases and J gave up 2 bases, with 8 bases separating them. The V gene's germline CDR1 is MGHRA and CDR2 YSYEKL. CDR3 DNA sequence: TGCGCCAGCAGCCAAGATAAGGGGGGCAATCAGCCCCAGCATTTT. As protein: CASSQDKGGNQPQHF.

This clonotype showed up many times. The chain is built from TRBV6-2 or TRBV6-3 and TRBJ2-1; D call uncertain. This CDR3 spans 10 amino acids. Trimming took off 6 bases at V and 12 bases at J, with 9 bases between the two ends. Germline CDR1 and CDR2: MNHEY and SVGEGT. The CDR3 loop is CASRGIWQFF. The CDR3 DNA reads TGTGCCAGCAGGGGGATTTGGCAGTTCTTC.

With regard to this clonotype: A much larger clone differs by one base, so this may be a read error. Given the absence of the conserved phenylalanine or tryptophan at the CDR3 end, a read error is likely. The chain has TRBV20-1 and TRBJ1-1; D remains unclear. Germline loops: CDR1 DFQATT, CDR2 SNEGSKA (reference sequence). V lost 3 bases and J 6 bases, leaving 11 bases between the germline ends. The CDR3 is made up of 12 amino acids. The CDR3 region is CSASIGVPEAFS. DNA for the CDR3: TGCAGTGCTAGTATCGGGGTACCTGAAGCTTTCTCT.

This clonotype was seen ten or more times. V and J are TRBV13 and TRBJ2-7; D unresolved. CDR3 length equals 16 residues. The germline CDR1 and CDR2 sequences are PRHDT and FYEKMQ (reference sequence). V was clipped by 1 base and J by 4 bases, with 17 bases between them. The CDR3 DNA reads TGTGCCAGCAGCTTAGCGAACATTGGGCTTTCTTACGAGCAGTACTTC. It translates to CASSLANIGLSYEQYF. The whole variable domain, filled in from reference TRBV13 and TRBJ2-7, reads AAGVIQSPRHLIKEKRETATLKCYPIPRHDTVYWYQQGPGQDPQFLISFYEKMQSDKGSIPDRFSAQQFSDYHSELNMSSLELGDSALYFCASSLANIGLSYEQYFGPGTRLTVT.

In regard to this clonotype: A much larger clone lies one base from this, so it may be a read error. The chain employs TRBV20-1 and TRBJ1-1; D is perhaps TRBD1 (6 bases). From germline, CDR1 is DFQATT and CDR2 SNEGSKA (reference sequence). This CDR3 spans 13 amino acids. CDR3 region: CSAHGQMNAEAFF. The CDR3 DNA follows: TGCAGTGCTCACGGACAGATGAACGCTGAAGCTTTCTTT.

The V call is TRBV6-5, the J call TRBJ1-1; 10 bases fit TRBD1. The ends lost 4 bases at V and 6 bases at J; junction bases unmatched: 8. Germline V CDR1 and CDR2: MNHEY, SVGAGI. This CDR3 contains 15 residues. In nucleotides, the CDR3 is TGTGCCAGCAGTTTGATGACAGGGGGCATGGCTGAAGCTTTCTTT. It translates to CASSLMTGGMAEAFF.

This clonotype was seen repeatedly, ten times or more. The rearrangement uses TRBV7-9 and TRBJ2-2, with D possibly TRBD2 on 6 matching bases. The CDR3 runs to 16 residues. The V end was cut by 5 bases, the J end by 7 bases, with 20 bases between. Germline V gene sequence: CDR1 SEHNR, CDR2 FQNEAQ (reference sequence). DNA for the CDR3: TGTGCCAGCAGCCCTCCAGCTACTAGCTACGGCGGGGAGCTGTTTTTT. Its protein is CASSPPATSYGGELFF. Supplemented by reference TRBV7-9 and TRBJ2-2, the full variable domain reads DTGVSQNPRHKITKRGQNVTFRCDPISEHNRLYWYRQTLGQGPEFLTYFQNEAQLEKSRLLSDRFSAERPKGSFSTLEIQRTEQGDSAMYLCASSPPATSYGGELFFGEGSRLTVL.

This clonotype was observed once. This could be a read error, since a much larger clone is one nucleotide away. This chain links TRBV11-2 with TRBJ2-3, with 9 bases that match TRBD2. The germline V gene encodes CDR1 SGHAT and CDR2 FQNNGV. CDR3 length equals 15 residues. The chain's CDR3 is CASSSWGLASDTQCF. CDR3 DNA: TGTGCCAGCAGCTCATGGGGACTAGCATCAGATACGCAGTGTTTT.

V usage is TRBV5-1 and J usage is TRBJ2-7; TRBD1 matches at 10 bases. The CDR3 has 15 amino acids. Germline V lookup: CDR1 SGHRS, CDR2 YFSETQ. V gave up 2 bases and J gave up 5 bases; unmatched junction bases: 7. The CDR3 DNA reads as TGCGCCAGCAGCTTAGGGACAGGGGTTCCTAACGAGCAGTACTTC. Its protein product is CASSLGTGVPNEQYF. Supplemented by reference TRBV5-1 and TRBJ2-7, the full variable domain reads KAGVTQTPRYLIKTRGQQVTLSCSPISGHRSVSWYQQTPGQGLQFLFEYFSETQRNKGNFPGRFSGRQFSNSRSEMNVSTLELGDSALYLCASSLGTGVPNEQYFGPGTRLTVT.

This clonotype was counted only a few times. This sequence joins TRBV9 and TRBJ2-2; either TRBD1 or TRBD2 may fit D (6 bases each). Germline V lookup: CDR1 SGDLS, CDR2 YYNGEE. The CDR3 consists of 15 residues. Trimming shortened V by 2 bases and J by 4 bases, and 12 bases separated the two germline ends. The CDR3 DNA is TGTGCCAGCAGCGTCGGGGGCGGAAGCACCGGGGAGCTGTTTTTT. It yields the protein CASSVGGGSTGELFF. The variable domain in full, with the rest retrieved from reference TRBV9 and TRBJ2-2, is DSGVTQTPKHLITATGQRVTLRCSPRSGDLSVYWYQQSLDQGLQFLIQYYNGEERAKGNILERFSAQQFPDLHSELNLSSLELGDSALYFCASSVGGGSTGELFFGEGSRLTVL.

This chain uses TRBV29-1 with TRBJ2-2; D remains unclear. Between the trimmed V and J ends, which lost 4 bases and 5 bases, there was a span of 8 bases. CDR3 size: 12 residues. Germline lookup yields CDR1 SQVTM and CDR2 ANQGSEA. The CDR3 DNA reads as TGCAGCGTTGTACAGAGAACCGGGGAGCTGTTTTTT. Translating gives CSVVQRTGELFF.

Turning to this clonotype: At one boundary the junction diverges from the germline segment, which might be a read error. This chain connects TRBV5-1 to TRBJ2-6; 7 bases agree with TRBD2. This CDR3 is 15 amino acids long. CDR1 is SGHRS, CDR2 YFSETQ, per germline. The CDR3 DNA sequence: TGCGCCAGCAGCTGGGCGGGGGAAGGGGCCAACGTCCCGACTTTC. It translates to CASSWAGEGANVPTF.

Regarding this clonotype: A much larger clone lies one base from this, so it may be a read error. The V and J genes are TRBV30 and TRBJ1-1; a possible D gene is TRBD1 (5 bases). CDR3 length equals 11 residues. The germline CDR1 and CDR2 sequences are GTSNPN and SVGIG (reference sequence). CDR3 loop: CVWGVGTEAFF. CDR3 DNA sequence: TGTGTCTGGGGGGTGGGGACTGAAGCTTTCTTT.

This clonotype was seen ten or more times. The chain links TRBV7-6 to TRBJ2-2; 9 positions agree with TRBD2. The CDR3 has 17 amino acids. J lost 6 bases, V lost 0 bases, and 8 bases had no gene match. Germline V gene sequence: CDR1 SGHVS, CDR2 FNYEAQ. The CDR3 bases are TGTGCCAGCAGCTTAGCGTTAGGACTAGCGTATGCCGGGGAGCTGTTTTTT. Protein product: CASSLALGLAYAGELFF.

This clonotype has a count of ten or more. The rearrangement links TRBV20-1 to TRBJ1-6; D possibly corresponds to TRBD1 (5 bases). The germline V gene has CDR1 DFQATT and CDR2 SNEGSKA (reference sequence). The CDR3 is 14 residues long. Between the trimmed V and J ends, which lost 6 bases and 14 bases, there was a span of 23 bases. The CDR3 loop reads CSAKDRDRILSLHF. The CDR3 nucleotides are TGCAGTGCAAAAGACCGGGACCGAATTTTATCCCTCCACTTT.

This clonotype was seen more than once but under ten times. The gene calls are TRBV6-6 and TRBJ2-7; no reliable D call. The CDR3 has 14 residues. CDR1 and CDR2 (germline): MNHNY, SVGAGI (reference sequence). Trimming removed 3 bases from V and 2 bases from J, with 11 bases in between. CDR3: CASSYLGGAYEQYF. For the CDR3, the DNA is TGTGCCAGCAGTTATCTGGGCGGTGCCTACGAGCAGTACTTC.

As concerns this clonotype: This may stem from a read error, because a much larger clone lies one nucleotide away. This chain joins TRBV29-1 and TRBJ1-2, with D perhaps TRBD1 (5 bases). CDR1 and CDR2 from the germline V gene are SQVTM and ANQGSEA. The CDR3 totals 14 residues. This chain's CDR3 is CSVDRDETNYGFTF. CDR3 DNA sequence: TGCAGCGTTGACAGGGACGAAACTAACTATGGCTTCACCTTC.

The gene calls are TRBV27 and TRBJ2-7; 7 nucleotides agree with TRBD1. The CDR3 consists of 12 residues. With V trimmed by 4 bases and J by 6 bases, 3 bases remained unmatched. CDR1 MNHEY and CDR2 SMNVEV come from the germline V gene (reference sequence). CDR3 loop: CASSSGGREQYF. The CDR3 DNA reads TGTGCCAGCAGTTCAGGGGGACGCGAGCAGTACTTC.

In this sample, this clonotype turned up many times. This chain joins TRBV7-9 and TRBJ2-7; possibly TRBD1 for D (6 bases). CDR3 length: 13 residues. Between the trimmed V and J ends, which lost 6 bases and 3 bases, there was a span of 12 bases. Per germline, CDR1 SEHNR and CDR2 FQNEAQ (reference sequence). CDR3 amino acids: CASRSGHDYEQYF. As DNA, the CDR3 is TGTGCCAGCAGATCGGGACACGACTACGAGCAGTACTTC.

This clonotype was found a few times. The CDR3 region has the DNA TGTGCCAGCAGCTTCTGGACAGGGCCAGAAGGCTACACCTTC. The encoded protein is CASSFWTGPEGYTF. The chain employs TRBV5-4 and TRBJ1-2; 8 bases map to TRBD1. V trimming: 2 bases; J trimming: 8 bases; junction bases outside the gene matches: 8. The CDR3 extends over 14 amino acids. Germline V gene sequence: CDR1 SGHNT, CDR2 YYREEE (reference sequence). The full variable domain, its missing parts supplied by reference TRBV5-4 and TRBJ1-2, is ETGVTQSPTHLIKTRGQQVTLRCSSQSGHNTVSWYQQALGQGPQFIFQYYREEENGRGNFPPRFSGLQFPNYSSELNVNALELDDSALYLCASSFWTGPEGYTFGSGTRLTVV.

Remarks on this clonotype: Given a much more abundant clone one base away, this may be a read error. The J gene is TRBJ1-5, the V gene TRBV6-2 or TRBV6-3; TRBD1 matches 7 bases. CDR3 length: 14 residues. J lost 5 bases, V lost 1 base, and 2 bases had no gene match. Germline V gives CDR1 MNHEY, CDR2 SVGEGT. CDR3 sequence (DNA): TGTGCCAGCAGTTACTTCGACAGGGATCAGCCCCAGCATTTT. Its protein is CASSYFDRDQPQHF.

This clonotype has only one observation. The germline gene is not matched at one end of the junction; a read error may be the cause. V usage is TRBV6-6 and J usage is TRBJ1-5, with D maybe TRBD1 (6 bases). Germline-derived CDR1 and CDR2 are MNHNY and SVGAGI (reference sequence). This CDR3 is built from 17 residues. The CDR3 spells CASRPLSGDFGNLPQHF. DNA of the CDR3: TGTGCCAGCAGACCTTTGTCAGGGGATTTTGGCAATCTGCCCCAGCATTTT.